The present entry profiles one T cell receptor (beta chain) with its context. This sample is part of a study of T cell changes during pregnancy in multiple sclerosis. This CDR3 spans 14 amino acids. V shed 5 bases and J 6 bases; nucleotides not matched to a gene: 10. Germline-derived CDR1 and CDR2 are SGHRS and YFSETQ. Only in-frame clones appear in the TCRdb table, and some are missing; sequencing was by immunoSEQ multiplex PCR. Of around 100,000 clones listed, 80% to 95% are singletons. The J gene is TRBJ2-7, the V gene TRBV5-1; 8 nucleotides match TRBD1. Sequenced here: peripheral blood, sampled after pregnancy. The TCR comes from a female donor with multiple sclerosis, enrolled in a pregnancy study. In nucleotides, the CDR3 is TGCGCCAGCAGTTATGGGACAGGCCTGGGCGAGCAGTACTTC. Translation gives CASSYGTGLGEQYF.